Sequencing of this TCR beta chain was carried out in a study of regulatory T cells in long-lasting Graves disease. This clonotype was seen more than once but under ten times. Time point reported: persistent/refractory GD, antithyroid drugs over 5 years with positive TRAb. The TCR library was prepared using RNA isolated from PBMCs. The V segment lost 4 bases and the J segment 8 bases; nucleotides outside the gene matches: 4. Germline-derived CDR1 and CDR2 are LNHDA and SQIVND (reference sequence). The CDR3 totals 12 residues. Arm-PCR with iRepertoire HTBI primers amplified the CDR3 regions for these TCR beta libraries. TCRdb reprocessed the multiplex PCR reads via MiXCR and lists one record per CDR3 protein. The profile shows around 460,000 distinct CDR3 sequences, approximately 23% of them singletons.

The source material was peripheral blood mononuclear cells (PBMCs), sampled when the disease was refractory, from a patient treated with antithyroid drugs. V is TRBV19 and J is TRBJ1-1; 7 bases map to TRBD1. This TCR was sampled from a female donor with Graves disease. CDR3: CASSTGQVEAFF. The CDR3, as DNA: TGTGCCAGTAGTACCGGACAGGTCGAAGCTTTCTTT.